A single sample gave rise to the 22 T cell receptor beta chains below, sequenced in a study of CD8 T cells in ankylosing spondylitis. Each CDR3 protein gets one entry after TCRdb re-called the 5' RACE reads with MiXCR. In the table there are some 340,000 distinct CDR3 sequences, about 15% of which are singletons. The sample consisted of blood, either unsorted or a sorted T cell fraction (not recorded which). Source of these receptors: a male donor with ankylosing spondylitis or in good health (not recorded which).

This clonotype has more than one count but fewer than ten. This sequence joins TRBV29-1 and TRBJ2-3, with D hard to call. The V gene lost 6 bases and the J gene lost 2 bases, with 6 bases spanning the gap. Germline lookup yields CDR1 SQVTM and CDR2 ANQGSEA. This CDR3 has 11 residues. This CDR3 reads CSVETTDTQYF. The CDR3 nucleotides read TGCAGCGTCGAGACCACAGATACGCAGTATTTT.

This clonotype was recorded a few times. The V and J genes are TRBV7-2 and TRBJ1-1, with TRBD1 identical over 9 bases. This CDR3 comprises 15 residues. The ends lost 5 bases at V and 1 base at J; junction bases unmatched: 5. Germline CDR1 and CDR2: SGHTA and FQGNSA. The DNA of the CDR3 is TGTGCCAGCAGCCGCGAGACAGGGGGGAACACTGAAGCTTTCTTT. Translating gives CASSRETGGNTEAFF. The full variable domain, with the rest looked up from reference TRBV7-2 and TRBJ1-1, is GAGVSQSPSNKVTEKGKDVELRCDPISGHTALYWYRQSLGQGLEFLIYFQGNSAPDKSGLPSDRFSAERTGGSVSTLTIQRTQQEDSAVYLCASSRETGGNTEAFFGQGTRLTVV.

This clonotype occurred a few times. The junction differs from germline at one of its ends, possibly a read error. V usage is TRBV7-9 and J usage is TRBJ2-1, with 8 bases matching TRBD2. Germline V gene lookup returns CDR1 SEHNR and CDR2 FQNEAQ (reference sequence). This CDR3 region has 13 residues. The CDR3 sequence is CASTLAGSVEQFF. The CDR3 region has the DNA TGTGCCAGCACCTTAGCGGGGTCAGTTGAGCAGTTCTTC.

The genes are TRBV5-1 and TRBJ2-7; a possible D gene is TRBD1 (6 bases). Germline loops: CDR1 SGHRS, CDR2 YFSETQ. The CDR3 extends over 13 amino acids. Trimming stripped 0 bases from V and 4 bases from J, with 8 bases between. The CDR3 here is CASSLGDTYEQYF. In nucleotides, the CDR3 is TGCGCCAGCAGCTTGGGGGACACTTACGAGCAGTACTTC.

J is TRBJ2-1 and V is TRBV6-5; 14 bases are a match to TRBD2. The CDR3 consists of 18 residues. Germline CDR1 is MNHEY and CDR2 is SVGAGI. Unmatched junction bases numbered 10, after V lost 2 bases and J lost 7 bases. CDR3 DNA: TGTGCCAGCAGTTACCCTACGGGACTAGCGGGAGATGGAAATGAGCAGTTCTTC. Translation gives CASSYPTGLAGDGNEQFF.

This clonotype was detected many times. The CDR3, as DNA: TGTGCCAGCAGTTCAGGGGTTCAGCCCCAGCATTTT. It is translated as CASSSGVQPQHF. This sequence joins TRBV12-3 or TRBV12-4 and TRBJ1-5; D possibly corresponds to TRBD1 (6 bases). Trimming stripped 4 bases from V and 6 bases from J, with 7 bases between. This CDR3 is built from 12 residues.

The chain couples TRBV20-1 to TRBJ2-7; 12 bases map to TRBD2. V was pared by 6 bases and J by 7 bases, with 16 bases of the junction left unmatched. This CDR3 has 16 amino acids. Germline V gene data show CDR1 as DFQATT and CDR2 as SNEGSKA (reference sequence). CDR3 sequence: CSAGAGLAGVTGEQYF. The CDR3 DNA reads TGCAGTGCGGGCGCGGGACTAGCGGGCGTTACGGGGGAGCAGTACTTC.

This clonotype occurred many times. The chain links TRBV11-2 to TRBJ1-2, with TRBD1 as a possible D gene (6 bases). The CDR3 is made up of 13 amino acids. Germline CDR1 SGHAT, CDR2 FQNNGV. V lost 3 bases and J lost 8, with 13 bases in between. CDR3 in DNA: TGTGCCAGCAGCTTGGGCACAGGGACAGGCTACACCTTC. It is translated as CASSLGTGTGYTF. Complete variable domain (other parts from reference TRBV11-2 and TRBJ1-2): EAGVAQSPRYKIIEKRQSVAFWCNPISGHATLYWYQQILGQGPKLLIQFQNNGVVDDSQLPKDRFSAERLKGVDSTLKIQPAKLEDSAVYLCASSLGTGTGYTFGSGTRLTVV.

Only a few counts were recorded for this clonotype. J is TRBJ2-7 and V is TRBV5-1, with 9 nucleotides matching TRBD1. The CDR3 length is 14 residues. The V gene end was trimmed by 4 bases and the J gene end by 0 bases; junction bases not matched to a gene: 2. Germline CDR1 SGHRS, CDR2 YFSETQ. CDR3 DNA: TGCGCCAGCAGCGGACAGGGGTACTCCTACGAGCAGTACTTC. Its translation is CASSGQGYSYEQYF. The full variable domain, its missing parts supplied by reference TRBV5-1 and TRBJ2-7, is KAGVTQTPRYLIKTRGQQVTLSCSPISGHRSVSWYQQTPGQGLQFLFEYFSETQRNKGNFPGRFSGRQFSNSRSEMNVSTLELGDSALYLCASSGQGYSYEQYFGPGTRLTVT.

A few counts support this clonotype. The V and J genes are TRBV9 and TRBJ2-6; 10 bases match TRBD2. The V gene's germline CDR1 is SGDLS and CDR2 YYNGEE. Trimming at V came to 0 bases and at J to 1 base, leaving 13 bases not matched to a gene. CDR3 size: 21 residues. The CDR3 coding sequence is TGTGCCAGCAGCGTAGAATTCGCAGCGGGGGGGCCAGGGTCTGGGGCCAACGTCCTGACTTTC. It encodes CASSVEFAAGGPGSGANVLTF.

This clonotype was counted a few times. The CDR3 coding sequence is TGCAGCGTTGTCTTTCGATTGCGGGAGGACTACGAGCAGTACTTC. Its protein is CSVVFRLREDYEQYF. V gene TRBV29-1 combines with J gene TRBJ2-7; 8 bases are shared with TRBD2. Germline V CDR1 and CDR2: SQVTM, ANQGSEA. CDR3 length equals 15 residues. V gave up 4 bases and J gave up 3 bases; unmatched junction bases: 11.

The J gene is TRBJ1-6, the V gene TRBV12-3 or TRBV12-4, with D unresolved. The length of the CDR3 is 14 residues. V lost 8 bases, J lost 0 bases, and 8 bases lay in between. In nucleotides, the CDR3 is TGTGCCAGCGCACAGAGCTCCTATAATTCACCCCTCCACTTT. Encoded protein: CASAQSSYNSPLHF.

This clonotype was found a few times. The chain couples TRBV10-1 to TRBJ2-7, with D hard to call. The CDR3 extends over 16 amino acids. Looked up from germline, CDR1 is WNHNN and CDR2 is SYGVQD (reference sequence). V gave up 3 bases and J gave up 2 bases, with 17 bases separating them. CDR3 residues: CASSERITADPYEQYF. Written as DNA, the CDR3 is TGCGCCAGCAGTGAACGGATAACAGCCGACCCCTACGAGCAGTACTTC.

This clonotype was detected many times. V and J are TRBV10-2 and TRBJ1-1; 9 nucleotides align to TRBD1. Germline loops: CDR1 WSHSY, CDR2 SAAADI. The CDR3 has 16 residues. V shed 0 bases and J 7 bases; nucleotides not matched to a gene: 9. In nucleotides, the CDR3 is TGCGCCAGCAGTGAGTCTAGAGGACAGGGGAGTAGTGAAGCTTTCTTT. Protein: CASSESRGQGSSEAFF.

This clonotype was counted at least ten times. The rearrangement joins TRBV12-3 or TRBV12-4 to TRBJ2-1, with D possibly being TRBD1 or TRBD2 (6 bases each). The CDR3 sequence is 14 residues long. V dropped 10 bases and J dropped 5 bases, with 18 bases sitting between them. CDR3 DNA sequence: TGTGCCACCCAGAATCCGGGGGCGCACAATGAGCAGTTCTTC. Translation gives CATQNPGAHNEQFF.

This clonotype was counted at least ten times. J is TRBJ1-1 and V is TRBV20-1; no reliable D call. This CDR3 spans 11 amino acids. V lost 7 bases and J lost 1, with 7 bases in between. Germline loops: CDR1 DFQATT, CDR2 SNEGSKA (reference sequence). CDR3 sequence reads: CSGCENTEAFF. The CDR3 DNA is TGCAGTGGTTGTGAGAACACTGAAGCTTTCTTT.

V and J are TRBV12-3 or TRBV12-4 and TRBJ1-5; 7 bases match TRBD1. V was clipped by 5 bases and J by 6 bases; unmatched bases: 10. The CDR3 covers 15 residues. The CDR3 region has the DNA TGTGCCAGCAGTGCTCAGAGGGGGCAGCGTCAGCCCCAGCATTTT. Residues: CASSAQRGQRQPQHF.

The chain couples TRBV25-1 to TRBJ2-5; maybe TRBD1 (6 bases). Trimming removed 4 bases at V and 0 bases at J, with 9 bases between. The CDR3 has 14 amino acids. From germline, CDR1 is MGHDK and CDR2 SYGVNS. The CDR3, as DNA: TGTGCCAGCAGTGTACAGGGTTACCAAGAGACCCAGTACTTC. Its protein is CASSVQGYQETQYF.

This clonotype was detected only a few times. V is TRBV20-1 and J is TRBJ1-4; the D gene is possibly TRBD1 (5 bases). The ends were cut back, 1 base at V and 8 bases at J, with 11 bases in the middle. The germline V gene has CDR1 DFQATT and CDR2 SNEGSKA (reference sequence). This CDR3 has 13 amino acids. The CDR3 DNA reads TGCAGTGCTAGAGCGGTGGGGGGAGAAAAACTGTTTTTT. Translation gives CSARAVGGEKLFF.

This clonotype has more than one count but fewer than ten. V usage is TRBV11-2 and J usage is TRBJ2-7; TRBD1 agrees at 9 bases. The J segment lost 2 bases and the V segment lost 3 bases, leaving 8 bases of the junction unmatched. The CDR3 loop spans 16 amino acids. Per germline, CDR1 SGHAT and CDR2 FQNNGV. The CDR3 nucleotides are TGTGCCAGCAGCTTCCCTGGGACAGGGATCCCCTACGAGCAGTACTTC. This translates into CASSFPGTGIPYEQYF.

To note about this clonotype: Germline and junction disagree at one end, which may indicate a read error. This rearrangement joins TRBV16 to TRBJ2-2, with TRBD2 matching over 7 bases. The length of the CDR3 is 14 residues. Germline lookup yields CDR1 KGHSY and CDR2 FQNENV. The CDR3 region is CSSSPPGGTGELFF. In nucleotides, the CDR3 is TGTTCCAGCAGCCCGCCGGGGGGCACCGGGGAGCTGTTTTTT. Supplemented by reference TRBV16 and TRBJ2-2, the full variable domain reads GEEVAQTPKHLVRGEGQKAKLYCAPIKGHSYVFWYQQVLKNEFKFLISFQNENVFDETGMPKERFSAKCLPNSPCSLEIQATKLEDSAVYFCSSSPPGGTGELFFGEGSRLTVL.

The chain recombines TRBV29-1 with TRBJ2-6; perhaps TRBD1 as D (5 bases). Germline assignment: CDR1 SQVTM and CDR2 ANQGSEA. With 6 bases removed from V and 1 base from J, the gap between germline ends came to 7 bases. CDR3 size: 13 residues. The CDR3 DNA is TGCAGCGTGACAGTGTCTGGGGCCAACGTCCTGACTTTC. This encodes CSVTVSGANVLTF. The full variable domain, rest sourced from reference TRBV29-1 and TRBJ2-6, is SAVISQKPSRDICQRGTSLTIQCQVDSQVTMMFWYRQQPGQSLTLIATANQGSEATYESGFVIDKFPISRPNLTFSTLTVSNMSPEDSSIYLCSVTVSGANVLTFGAGSRLTVL.